The 30 T cell receptor beta chains below all came from one sample that was sequenced in a study of blood T cell repertoires in COVID-19. This table comes from immunoSEQ multiplex PCR, and its TCRdb copy is limited to in-frame clones, with some not included. The repertoire holds 25,000 to 35,000 clones, with about 90% as singletons. Sequenced input: peripheral blood. These receptor sequences come from a human donor with active COVID-19. The donor label of this sample is uncertain.

J is TRBJ1-3 and V is TRBV4-2; weak D call: TRBD1 (5 bases). The CDR3 consists of 14 residues. The V gene lost 1 base and the J gene lost 2 bases, with 6 bases spanning the gap. Germline V gene data show CDR1 as LGHNA and CDR2 as YNFKEQ. The CDR3 DNA reads TGTGCCAGCAGCCAAGGACAGACTGGAAACACCATATATTTT. Its translation: CASSQGQTGNTIYF.

The rearrangement joins TRBV6-2 or TRBV6-3 to TRBJ2-3; a weak D match, TRBD1 (6 bases). Germline CDR1 is MNHEY and CDR2 is SVGEGT. V was shortened by 6 bases and J by 0 bases, with 16 bases between the two germline ends. The length of the CDR3 is 16 residues. This CDR3 is CASSPLDSFSTDTQYF. Here the CDR3 DNA reads TGTGCCAGCAGCCCCTTGGACAGCTTTAGCACAGATACGCAGTATTTT.

J is TRBJ1-4 and V is TRBV2, with D perhaps TRBD1 (5 bases). V was pared by 4 bases and J by 1 base, with 10 bases between. Germline V gives CDR1 SNHLY, CDR2 FYNNEI. The length of the CDR3 is 15 residues. CDR3 region: CASSGSGGTNEKLFF. The DNA for the CDR3 is TGTGCCAGCAGTGGATCCGGGGGAACTAATGAAAAACTGTTTTTT.

The J gene is TRBJ1-2, the V gene TRBV4-2, with a possible D match to TRBD1 (6 bases). The CDR3 spans 15 residues. V was trimmed by 0 bases and J by 5 bases, leaving 13 bases between them. The germline CDR1 and CDR2 sequences are LGHNA and YNFKEQ. The CDR3 bases are TGTGCCAGCAGCCAAGAAGGAGGACAGTCATATGGCTACACCTTC. Residues: CASSQEGGQSYGYTF.

This chain joins TRBV27 and TRBJ2-3; 9 bases are shared with TRBD1. The CDR3 is 14 amino acids. The junction had 2 bases not matched to a gene; V was cut back by 5 bases and J by 2 bases. CDR1 and CDR2 (germline): MNHEY, SMNVEV (reference sequence). Written as DNA, the CDR3 is TGTGCCAGCAGTGACAGGGGGATCACAGATACGCAGTATTTT. Residues: CASSDRGITDTQYF.

The chain uses TRBV12-2 and TRBJ2-2; the DNA was not compared with TRBD1, the D call given in the table. TRBV12-2 is annotated as a pseudogene. The CDR3 is made up of 17 amino acids. In DNA form, the CDR3 reads TGTGCAAGTCGCTTAGCGAGACAGGAGCGGAACACCGGGGAGCTGTTTTTT. Residues: CASRLARQERNTGELFF.

The CDR3 here is CASSLALGHTDTQYF. The CDR3 nucleotides are TGTGCCAGCAGCTTAGCGTTGGGGCACACAGATACGCAGTATTTT. V usage is TRBV7-9 and J usage is TRBJ2-3; tentatively, D is TRBD1 (5 bases). With 0 bases removed from V and 2 bases from J, the gap between germline ends came to 9 bases. The CDR3 totals 15 residues. Per germline, CDR1 SEHNR and CDR2 FQNEAQ (reference sequence).

This clone appeared a single time. The V gene is TRBV28, the J gene TRBJ1-1, with 7 bases that match TRBD1. Germline CDR1 reads MDHEN; CDR2 reads SYDVKM. The V gene end was trimmed by 4 bases and the J gene end by 5 bases; junction bases not matched to a gene: 7. CDR3 size: 14 residues. CDR3 loop: CASSSTGLVTEAFF. CDR3 DNA sequence: TGTGCCAGCAGTTCGACAGGGTTAGTAACTGAAGCTTTCTTT.

The rearrangement joins TRBV9 to TRBJ2-5; 8 nucleotides line up with TRBD2. Germline V CDR1 and CDR2: SGDLS, YYNGEE. The CDR3 has 17 residues. J was trimmed by 1 base and V by 0 bases; bases with no gene match: 8. CDR3 protein: CASSVGALAGSQETQYF. CDR3 sequence (DNA): TGTGCCAGCAGCGTAGGAGCGCTAGCGGGCAGCCAAGAGACCCAGTACTTC.

The chain recombines TRBV25-1 with TRBJ1-5, with 8 positions matching TRBD1. Trimming cost V 3 bases and J 6 bases; bases outside gene matches: 10. Germline CDR1 MGHDK, CDR2 SYGVNS. The length of the CDR3 is 16 residues. The DNA of the CDR3 is TGTGCCAGCAGTGAGGGACCAGGGGGCTCGGGTCAGCCCCAGCATTTT. Its translation: CASSEGPGGSGQPQHF.

The chain carries TRBV18 and TRBJ2-2, with D possibly TRBD2 on 6 matching bases. From germline, CDR1 is KGHSH and CDR2 LQKENI. Trimming shortened V by 3 bases and J by 4 bases, and 12 bases separated the two germline ends. The CDR3 extends over 15 amino acids. CDR3: CASSPSGQVTGELFF. The CDR3, as DNA: TGTGCCAGCTCACCGAGCGGGCAGGTCACCGGGGAGCTGTTTTTT.

This sequence joins TRBV4-2 and TRBJ2-3; 8 bases are shared with TRBD1. V shed 6 bases, J shed 5 bases, and the junction held 7 bases outside the gene matches. Germline lookup yields CDR1 LGHNA and CDR2 YNFKEQ. The CDR3 consists of 14 residues. CDR3 in amino acids: CASSQGAKLDTQYF. CDR3 coding DNA: TGTGCCAGCAGTCAGGGGGCTAAACTAGATACGCAGTATTTT.

V gene TRBV2 combines with J gene TRBJ1-1; D possibly corresponds to TRBD1 (5 bases). The length of the CDR3 is 12 residues. The V end lost 5 bases, the J end lost 7 bases, and 11 bases lay between the germline ends. Germline values: CDR1 SNHLY, CDR2 FYNNEI. CDR3 sequence (DNA): TGTGCCAGCAGTCAGGGTGACATTGAAGCTTTCTTT. Translated, it gives CASSQGDIEAFF.

The rearrangement links TRBV6-6 to TRBJ1-1; 7 nucleotides match TRBD1. The length of the CDR3 is 17 residues. The J segment lost 1 base and the V segment lost 5 bases, leaving 13 bases of the junction unmatched. Germline assignment: CDR1 MNHNY and CDR2 SVGAGI (reference sequence). This chain's CDR3 is CASSPLPRQGQNTEAFF. The CDR3 bases are TGTGCCAGCAGTCCCCTTCCCCGACAGGGCCAGAACACTGAAGCTTTCTTT.

This sequence joins TRBV12-3 or TRBV12-4 and TRBJ2-4; D uncertain. Trimming took off 7 bases at V and 9 bases at J, with 13 bases between the two ends. This CDR3 is built from 12 residues. CDR3 protein: CASNDPGGIQYF. CDR3 sequence (DNA): TGTGCCAGCAACGACCCCGGCGGCATTCAGTACTTC.

This CDR3 is CASSLGRDREQFF. The DNA for the CDR3 is TGTGCCAGCAGCTTAGGGCGGGACAGGGAGCAGTTCTTC. The rearrangement joins TRBV7-2 to TRBJ2-1; 8 nucleotides line up with TRBD1. The length of the CDR3 is 13 residues. CDR1 is SGHTA, CDR2 FQGNSA, per germline. Trimming cost V 1 base and J 10 bases; bases outside gene matches: 3.

The V and J genes are TRBV7-2 and TRBJ1-2; 11 bases map to TRBD1. J was trimmed by 6 bases and V by 1 base; bases with no gene match: 1. Germline-derived CDR1 and CDR2 are SGHTA and FQGNSA. This CDR3 has 14 amino acids. Here the CDR3 reads CASSLGDRGNGYTF. DNA for the CDR3: TGTGCCAGCAGCTTAGGGGACAGGGGGAATGGCTACACCTTC.

This clone was observed a few times. The gene calls are TRBV28 and TRBJ1-5; a possible D gene is TRBD1 (5 bases). The germline gives CDR1 MDHEN, CDR2 SYDVKM. Trimming pared 10 bases from V and 7 bases from J, leaving 17 bases between. The CDR3 extends over 13 amino acids. The CDR3 coding sequence is TGTGCCAACGGACCGGGGGTTGGGCAGCCCCAGCATTTT. This encodes CANGPGVGQPQHF.

This chain connects TRBV11-2 to TRBJ1-2; D is possibly TRBD1 (5 bases). The V end was cut by 1 base, the J end by 2 bases, with 17 bases between. Germline CDR1 is SGHAT and CDR2 is FQNNGV. The CDR3 totals 17 residues. The CDR3 protein is CASSLGVGASLNYGYTF. The CDR3 coding sequence is TGTGCCAGCAGCTTAGGGGTAGGGGCCTCACTAAACTATGGCTACACCTTC.

The chain has TRBV7-9 and TRBJ1-2; D not certain. CDR1 is SEHNR and CDR2 is FQNEAQ in the germline V gene (reference sequence). Trimming took off 5 bases at V and 7 bases at J, with 14 bases between the two ends. CDR3 length: 13 amino acids. CDR3 sequence: CASSRGVEAGYTF. The CDR3 DNA is TGTGCCAGCAGCCGAGGCGTTGAGGCTGGCTACACCTTC.

This chain links TRBV7-2 with TRBJ2-1; TRBD1 matches at 8 bases. The germline gives CDR1 SGHTA, CDR2 FQGNSA. V shed 5 bases and J 0 bases; nucleotides not matched to a gene: 3. The length of the CDR3 is 15 residues. As DNA, the CDR3 is TGTGCCAGCAGCCCGGGACAGGTCTCCTACAATGAGCAGTTCTTC. Translated, it gives CASSPGQVSYNEQFF.

The rearrangement uses TRBV7-2 and TRBJ2-5; 10 nucleotides line up with TRBD2. CDR1 SGHTA and CDR2 FQGNSA come from the germline V gene. Trimming at V came to 3 bases and at J to 1 base, leaving 5 bases not matched to a gene. The CDR3 is made up of 16 amino acids. Here the CDR3 DNA reads TGTGCCAGCAGCTTGGCTGTAGCGGGGGGCCAAGAGACCCAGTACTTC. Translation gives CASSLAVAGGQETQYF. Combining the CDR3 with reference TRBV7-2 and TRBJ2-5 gives the whole variable domain GAGVSQSPSNKVTEKGKDVELRCDPISGHTALYWYRQSLGQGLEFLIYFQGNSAPDKSGLPSDRFSAERTGGSVSTLTIQRTQQEDSAVYLCASSLAVAGGQETQYFGPGTRLLVL.

This sequence joins TRBV30 and TRBJ1-5; D is undetermined. This CDR3 comprises 13 residues. Germline CDR1 reads GTSNPN; CDR2 reads SVGIG (reference sequence). The ends were cut back, 3 bases at V and 1 base at J, with 7 bases in the middle. The CDR3 loop reads CAWRGASNQPQHF. Written as DNA, the CDR3 is TGTGCCTGGAGAGGAGCAAGCAATCAGCCCCAGCATTTT.

This chain joins TRBV25-1 and TRBJ1-2; D is unresolved. Germline CDR1 MGHDK, CDR2 SYGVNS. The ends were cut back, 10 bases at V and 5 bases at J, with 11 bases in the middle. This CDR3 is built from 11 residues. This CDR3 reads CATSGRYGYTF. CDR3 bases: TGTGCCACCTCTGGCCGTTATGGCTACACCTTC.

The CDR3 DNA is TGTGCCAGCAGCTTGGCAGGCAAAGAGACCCAGTACTTC. Translation: CASSLAGKETQYF. The rearrangement joins TRBV5-4 to TRBJ2-5; D call uncertain. Trimming cost V 0 bases and J 3 bases, with 6 bases left between them. The CDR3 is 13 residues long. Germline V gene lookup returns CDR1 SGHNT and CDR2 YYREEE (reference sequence).

The V call is TRBV3-1 (or the pseudogene TRBV3-2), the J call TRBJ1-3; D is unresolved. Germline V gene data show CDR1 as LGHDT and CDR2 as YNNKEL (reference sequence). The CDR3 extends over 17 amino acids. Trimming removed 1 base from V and 0 bases from J, with 13 bases in between. CDR3: CASSQGVPGSSGNTIYF. The CDR3 DNA follows: TGTGCCAGCAGCCAAGGGGTCCCGGGGAGCTCTGGAAACACCATATATTTT.

This chain uses TRBV18 with TRBJ1-5; D possibly corresponds to TRBD1 (5 bases). CDR1 is KGHSH and CDR2 is LQKENI in the germline V gene. Trimming removed 3 bases from V and 0 bases from J, with 18 bases in between. CDR3 length equals 18 residues. CDR3 amino acids: CASSPRQFSGYSNQPQHF. The DNA for the CDR3 is TGTGCCAGCTCACCCCGACAGTTCTCCGGTTATAGCAATCAGCCCCAGCATTTT.

This chain uses TRBV9 with TRBJ2-1; 15 nucleotides line up with TRBD2. Germline V CDR1 and CDR2: SGDLS, YYNGEE. V trimming: 5 bases; J trimming: 4 bases; junction bases outside the gene matches: 1. This CDR3 contains 15 residues. CDR3 amino acids: CASSGTSGRYNEQFF. DNA for the CDR3: TGTGCCAGCAGTGGGACTAGCGGGAGGTACAATGAGCAGTTCTTC.

This chain links TRBV4-2 with TRBJ2-3, with TRBD2 identical over 7 bases. The CDR3 is made up of 18 amino acids. Germline V gene data show CDR1 as LGHNA and CDR2 as YNFKEQ. The V gene end was trimmed by 3 bases and the J gene end by 0 bases; junction bases not matched to a gene: 12. The DNA of the CDR3 is TGTGCCAGCAGCCAGGGAGGGTCGAGGGTTCCTAGCACAGATACGCAGTATTTT. It translates to CASSQGGSRVPSTDTQYF.

The gene calls are TRBV15 and TRBJ2-7, with 10 bases identical to TRBD1. CDR1 and CDR2 (germline): LNHNV, YYDKDF (reference sequence). The J segment lost 2 bases and the V segment lost 3 bases, leaving 7 bases of the junction unmatched. This CDR3 spans 16 amino acids. CDR3 coding DNA: TGTGCCACCAGCAGGCCAGCAGGGACAGGGGCCTACGAGCAGTACTTC. Its protein product is CATSRPAGTGAYEQYF. Combining the CDR3 with reference TRBV15 and TRBJ2-7 gives the whole variable domain DAMVIQNPRYQVTQFGKPVTLSCSQTLNHNVMYWYQQKSSQAPKLLFHYYDKDFNNEADTPDNFQSRRPNTSFCFLDIRSPGLGDTAMYLCATSRPAGTGAYEQYFGPGTRLTVT.